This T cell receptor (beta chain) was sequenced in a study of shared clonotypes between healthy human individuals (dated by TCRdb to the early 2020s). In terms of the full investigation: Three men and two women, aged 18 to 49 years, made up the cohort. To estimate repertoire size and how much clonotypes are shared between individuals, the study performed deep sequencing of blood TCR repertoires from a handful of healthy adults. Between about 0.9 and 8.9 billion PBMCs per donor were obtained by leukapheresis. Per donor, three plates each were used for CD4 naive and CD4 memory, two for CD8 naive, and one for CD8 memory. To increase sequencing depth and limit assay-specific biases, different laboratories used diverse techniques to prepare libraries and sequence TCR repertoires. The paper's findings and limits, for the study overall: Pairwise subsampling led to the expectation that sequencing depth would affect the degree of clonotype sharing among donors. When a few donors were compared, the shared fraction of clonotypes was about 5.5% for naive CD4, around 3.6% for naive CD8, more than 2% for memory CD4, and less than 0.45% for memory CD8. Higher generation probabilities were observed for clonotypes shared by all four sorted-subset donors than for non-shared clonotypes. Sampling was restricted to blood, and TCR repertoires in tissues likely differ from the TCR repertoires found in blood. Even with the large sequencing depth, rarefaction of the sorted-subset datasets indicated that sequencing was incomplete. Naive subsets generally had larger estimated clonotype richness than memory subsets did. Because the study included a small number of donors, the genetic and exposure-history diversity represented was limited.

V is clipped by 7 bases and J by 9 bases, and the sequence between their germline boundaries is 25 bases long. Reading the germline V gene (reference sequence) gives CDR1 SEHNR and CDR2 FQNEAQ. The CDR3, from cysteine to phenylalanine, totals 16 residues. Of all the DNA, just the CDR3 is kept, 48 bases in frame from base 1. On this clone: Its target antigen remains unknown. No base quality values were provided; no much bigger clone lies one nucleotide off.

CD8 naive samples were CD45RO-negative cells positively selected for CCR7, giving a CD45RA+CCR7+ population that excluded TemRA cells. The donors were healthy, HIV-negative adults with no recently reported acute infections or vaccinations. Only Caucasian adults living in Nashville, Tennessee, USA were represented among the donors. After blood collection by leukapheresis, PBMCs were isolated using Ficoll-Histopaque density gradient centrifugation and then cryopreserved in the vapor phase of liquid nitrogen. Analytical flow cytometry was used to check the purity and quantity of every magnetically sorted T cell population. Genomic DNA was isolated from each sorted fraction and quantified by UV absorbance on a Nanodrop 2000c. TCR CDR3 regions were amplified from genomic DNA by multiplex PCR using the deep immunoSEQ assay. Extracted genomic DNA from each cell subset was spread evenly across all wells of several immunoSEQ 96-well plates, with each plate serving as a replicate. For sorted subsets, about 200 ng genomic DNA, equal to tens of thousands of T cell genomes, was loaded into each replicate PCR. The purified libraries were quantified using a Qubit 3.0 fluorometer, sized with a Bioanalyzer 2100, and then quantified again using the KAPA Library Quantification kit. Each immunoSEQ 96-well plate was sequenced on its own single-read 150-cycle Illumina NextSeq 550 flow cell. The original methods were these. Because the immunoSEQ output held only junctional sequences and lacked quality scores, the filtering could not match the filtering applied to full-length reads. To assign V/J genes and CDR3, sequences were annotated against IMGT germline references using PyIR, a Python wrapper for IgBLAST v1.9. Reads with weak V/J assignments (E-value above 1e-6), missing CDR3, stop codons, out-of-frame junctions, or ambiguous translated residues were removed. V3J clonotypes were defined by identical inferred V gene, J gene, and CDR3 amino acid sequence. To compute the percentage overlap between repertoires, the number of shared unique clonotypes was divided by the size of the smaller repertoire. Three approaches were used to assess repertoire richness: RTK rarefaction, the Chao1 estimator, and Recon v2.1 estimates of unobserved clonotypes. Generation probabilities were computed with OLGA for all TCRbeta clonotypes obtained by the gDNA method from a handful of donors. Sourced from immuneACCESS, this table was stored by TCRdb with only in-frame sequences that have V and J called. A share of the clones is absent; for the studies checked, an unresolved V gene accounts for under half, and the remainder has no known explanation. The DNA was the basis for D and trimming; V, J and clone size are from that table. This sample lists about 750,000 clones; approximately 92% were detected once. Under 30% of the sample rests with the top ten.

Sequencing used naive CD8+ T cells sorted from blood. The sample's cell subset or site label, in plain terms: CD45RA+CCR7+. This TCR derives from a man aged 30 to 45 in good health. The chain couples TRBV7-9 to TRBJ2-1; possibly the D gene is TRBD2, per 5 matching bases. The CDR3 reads CASTDGGGSPFSEQFF. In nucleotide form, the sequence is TGTGCCAGCACCGACGGAGGCGGATCGCCCTTCAGTGAGCAGTTCTTC.